The clone carrying this TCR beta chain was recorded only once. Its cognate antigen is unknown. With 0 bases removed from V and 0 bases from J, the gap between germline ends came to 10 bases. CDR3 length: 17 amino acids. Germline CDR1 and CDR2: SGHRS and YFSETQ. CD4+ T cells specific for antigen were expanded with viral peptide pools by the ViraFEST assay before sequencing. Having been cultured for under twelve days, the cells underwent CD4+ T cell isolation. Vaccine recipients, nucleocapsid antibody negative, had no prior SARS-CoV-2 infection. Every well housed two million PBMC, which grew in culture alongside roughly 10 IU/ml IL-2 and 10 ug/ml peptides. This sample is part of a study of vaccination effects on CD4 cells after COVID-19. Study results and caveats: Substantial clonal contraction characterized both infection- and vaccine-induced clones late after vaccination. Common cold coronavirus cross-reactivity was shown by only 1 of 255 vaccine-induced clones in healthy vaccinees. The study dataset contains few convalescent patients and includes no early post-infection timepoints.

Generated by immunoSEQ multiplex PCR, the TCRdb table keeps only in-frame clones and is missing some. The sample has just under 65,000 clones, over 70% seen once. This clonotype was sampled from a human donor who received a COVID-19 vaccine. The sample in question was CD4+ T cells from PBMCs cultured with HCoV-OC43 spike peptides, obtained before COVID-19 vaccination. Subset given: HCoV-OC43 spike overlapping peptide pool stimulation. This chain joins TRBV5-1 and TRBJ2-6; D is unresolved. The CDR3, as DNA: TGCGCCAGCAGCTTGGTTGGCTTGAGCTCTGGGGCCAACGTCCTGACTTTC. Encoded protein: CASSLVGLSSGANVLTF.